This T cell receptor beta chain was sequenced for a study of CD8+ T cells in alopecia areata. Study outcomes and limitations: Normal scalp showed lower clonality than lesional scalp, especially alopecia totalis/universalis.

Germline lookup yields CDR1 MNHEY and CDR2 SMNVEV (reference sequence). V dropped 3 bases and J dropped 0 bases, with 0 bases sitting between them. The CDR3 totals 12 residues. Sequencing relied on a cDNA template that was reverse transcribed from extracted RNA. The method was immunoSEQ multiplex PCR; TCRdb's version includes in-frame clones alone and lacks a portion of them. The sample has 120,000 or so clones; 47% are singletons. A remark on this clone: Its antigen is currently unknown.

The chain recombines TRBV27 with TRBJ1-5; D gene uncertain. This receptor was taken from a human donor with alopecia areata. Sequences were obtained from NKG2D-low CD8+ T cells sorted from blood. CDR3 amino acids: CASSFSNQPQHF. The CDR3, as DNA: TGTGCCAGCAGTTTTAGCAATCAGCCCCAGCATTTT.